What follows are 28 T cell receptor beta chains derived from one specimen sequenced in a study of OX40 agonist ivuxolimab in advanced cancers. TCRdb's copy holds only in-frame clones and misses some; the assay was immunoSEQ multiplex PCR. The sample holds fewer than 100,000 clones, roughly 93% seen once. Sequencing used CD4+ or CD8+ T cells sorted from blood, obtained in a trial of the OX40 agonist ivuxolimab. All receptors come from an adult with an advanced solid tumor such as melanoma, head and neck, liver or kidney cancer.

The V call is TRBV5-4, the J call TRBJ2-7; D call uncertain. CDR3 size: 16 residues. V lost 0 bases to trimming and J lost 3 bases, with 16 bases between them. The germline V gene has CDR1 SGHNT and CDR2 YYREEE (reference sequence). CDR3 sequence: CASSLGPEDWGYEQYF. CDR3 nucleotide sequence: TGTGCCAGCAGCTTGGGGCCTGAAGACTGGGGCTACGAGCAGTACTTC.

This sequence joins TRBV6-5 and TRBJ1-2; possibly TRBD1 for D (6 bases). The ends were cut back, 4 bases at V and 8 bases at J, with 14 bases in the middle. Germline CDR1 and CDR2: MNHEY and SVGAGI. This CDR3 has 13 amino acids. CDR3 in DNA: TGTGCCAGCAGTTGGTCAGGGGAAGGCGGCTACACCTTC. Translated: CASSWSGEGGYTF.

The chain has TRBV28 and TRBJ1-1; tentatively, D is TRBD1 (5 bases). The CDR3 length is 15 residues. V was trimmed by 2 bases and J by 0 bases, leaving 10 bases between them. CDR1 is MDHEN, CDR2 SYDVKM, per germline. CDR3 sequence: CASSLVQGLNTEAFF. As DNA, the CDR3 is TGTGCCAGCAGTTTAGTGCAGGGCTTGAACACTGAAGCTTTCTTT.

The CDR3 spells CASSLGVEGRGYEQYF. CDR3 DNA sequence: TGTGCCAGCAGTTTGGGGGTGGAGGGGCGGGGGTACGAGCAGTACTTC. The genes are TRBV27 and TRBJ2-7; TRBD2 aligns across 7 bases. J lost 4 bases, V lost 3 bases, and 12 bases had no gene match. The CDR3 totals 16 residues. Germline-derived CDR1 and CDR2 are MNHEY and SMNVEV (reference sequence).

V usage is TRBV19 and J usage is TRBJ2-7; TRBD1 matches at 10 bases. With V trimmed by 5 bases and J by 5 bases, 6 bases remained unmatched. CDR1 is LNHDA, CDR2 SQIVND, per germline (reference sequence). The CDR3 sequence is 14 residues long. This chain's CDR3 is CASSSRDRGHEQYF. The CDR3 region has the DNA TGTGCCAGTAGTTCCCGGGACAGGGGCCACGAGCAGTACTTC.

The genes are TRBV27 and TRBJ2-5; 9 bases align to TRBD2. The CDR3 extends over 13 amino acids. The J segment lost 5 bases and the V segment lost 5 bases, leaving 3 bases of the junction unmatched. Germline lookup yields CDR1 MNHEY and CDR2 SMNVEV (reference sequence). This CDR3 is CASSPLAGETQYF. The DNA of the CDR3 is TGTGCCAGCAGTCCCCTAGCGGGGGAGACCCAGTACTTC.

The chain is built from TRBV27 and TRBJ2-1; 7 bases map to TRBD2. Losses at the gene ends were 4 bases for V and 3 bases for J; bases not matched to a gene: 6. This CDR3 comprises 15 residues. CDR1 is MNHEY, CDR2 SMNVEV, per germline (reference sequence). The CDR3 here is CASSSIGGFYNEQFF. Here the CDR3 DNA reads TGTGCCAGCAGTTCAATCGGGGGGTTCTACAATGAGCAGTTCTTC.

The chain combines TRBV11-2 with TRBJ2-7, with TRBD1 matching 9 bases. After removal of 1 base from V and 5 bases from J, the junction contained 15 bases not matched to a gene. The CDR3 loop spans 18 amino acids. CDR1 is SGHAT, CDR2 FQNNGV, per germline. The CDR3: CASSLVLGTGTGLDEQYF. DNA for the CDR3: TGTGCCAGCAGCTTAGTTTTGGGTACCGGGACAGGGCTTGACGAGCAGTACTTC.

The V call is TRBV25-1, the J call TRBJ2-1, with 7 positions matching TRBD2. After removal of 4 bases from V and 9 bases from J, the junction contained 3 bases not matched to a gene. The V gene's germline CDR1 is MGHDK and CDR2 SYGVNS. CDR3 length equals 12 residues. The CDR3 DNA is TGTGCCAGCAGTGCGGGGGGAGGTGAGCAGTTCTTC. Translating it yields CASSAGGGEQFF.

A single count supports this clone. This chain joins TRBV25-1 and TRBJ1-4; D gene unclear. The CDR3 runs to 12 residues. Germline V gives CDR1 MGHDK, CDR2 SYGVNS. The ends were cut back, 6 bases at V and 6 bases at J, with 8 bases in the middle. Here the CDR3 reads CASRDGYEKLFF. The CDR3 bases are TGTGCCAGCAGGGACGGGTATGAAAAACTGTTTTTT.

This sequence joins TRBV9 and TRBJ2-7; 10 bases are shared with TRBD1. Germline V gives CDR1 SGDLS, CDR2 YYNGEE. V lost 4 bases, J lost 4 bases, and 5 bases stayed unmatched. This CDR3 contains 14 residues. This chain's CDR3 is CASSFGQGGYEQYF. CDR3 bases: TGTGCCAGCAGCTTCGGACAGGGGGGGTACGAGCAGTACTTC.

This sequence joins TRBV9 and TRBJ1-6, with D perhaps TRBD1 (6 bases). The CDR3 is 16 amino acids. Germline V CDR1 and CDR2: SGDLS, YYNGEE. V shed 3 bases and J shed 2 bases, with 12 bases lying between them. The CDR3 bases are TGTGCCAGCAGCGCCCAACAGGGAGCCTATAATTCACCCCTCCACTTT. Residues: CASSAQQGAYNSPLHF.

With regard to this clone: The junction departs from the called germline gene at one end, perhaps through a read error. The sample holds other DNA sequences that translate to the same CDR3. The CDR3 DNA follows: TGCAGCGTTGGCGGAGGGCCTGATTCACCTCTCCACTTT. Translation: CSVGGGPDSPLHF. The chain recombines TRBV29-1 with TRBJ1-6, with D unresolved. The CDR3 totals 13 residues. The V gene's germline CDR1 is SQVTM and CDR2 ANQGSEA.

The V gene is TRBV27, the J gene TRBJ2-7; TRBD2 aligns across 8 bases. The CDR3 is made up of 15 amino acids. CDR1 is MNHEY and CDR2 is SMNVEV in the germline V gene (reference sequence). V dropped 3 bases and J dropped 3; count of bases not matched to a gene: 7. Written as DNA, the CDR3 is TGTGCCAGCAGTTTTGAAGCGGGAGTCGGCTACGAGCAGTACTTC. Its translation is CASSFEAGVGYEQYF.

This chain connects TRBV28 to TRBJ2-1; D is unresolved. Germline lookup yields CDR1 MDHEN and CDR2 SYDVKM. The V end lost 2 bases, the J end lost 3 bases, and 11 bases lay between the germline ends. The CDR3 is 15 residues long. This CDR3 reads CASSLMAADYNEQFF. DNA of the CDR3: TGTGCCAGCAGTTTAATGGCGGCAGACTACAATGAGCAGTTCTTC.

V and J are TRBV6-6 and TRBJ2-1; 7 nucleotides match TRBD1. Trimming removed 7 bases from V and 6 bases from J; junction bases left unmatched: 12. In germline, CDR1 is MNHNY, CDR2 SVGAGI (reference sequence). The CDR3 loop spans 15 amino acids. Here the CDR3 reads CASKHHTGDGNEQFF. CDR3 nucleotides: TGTGCCAGCAAGCACCATACAGGGGATGGCAATGAGCAGTTCTTC.

The chain uses TRBV25-1 and TRBJ1-6, with D tentatively TRBD1 (5 bases). CDR1 and CDR2 (germline): MGHDK, SYGVNS. The CDR3 has 14 residues. V dropped 6 bases and J dropped 4 bases, with 10 bases sitting between them. CDR3 in DNA: TGTGCCAGCAGCGTAGGACATTATAATTCACCCCTCCACTTT. Its translation is CASSVGHYNSPLHF.

The CDR3 reads CASSLEGLAGADEQFF. The CDR3 DNA sequence: TGTGCCAGCAGCTTAGAAGGGCTAGCGGGAGCGGATGAGCAGTTCTTC. The rearrangement joins TRBV11-2 to TRBJ2-1; 10 bases align to TRBD2. The V segment lost 0 bases and the J segment 8 bases; nucleotides outside the gene matches: 7. This CDR3 contains 16 residues. CDR1 is SGHAT, CDR2 FQNNGV, per germline. Using reference TRBV11-2 and TRBJ2-1 for the parts outside the CDR3, the full variable domain is EAGVAQSPRYKIIEKRQSVAFWCNPISGHATLYWYQQILGQGPKLLIQFQNNGVVDDSQLPKDRFSAERLKGVDSTLKIQPAKLEDSAVYLCASSLEGLAGADEQFFGPGTRLTVL.

The chain joins TRBV11-2 to TRBJ2-4; D not resolved. V lost 5 bases to trimming and J lost 0 bases, with 8 bases between them. Germline V gene lookup returns CDR1 SGHAT and CDR2 FQNNGV. This CDR3 has 14 residues. In DNA form, the CDR3 reads TGTGCCAGCAGCCGCCCTGTAGCCAAAAACATTCAGTACTTC. Translated, it gives CASSRPVAKNIQYF.

The chain has TRBV15 and TRBJ2-1, with 10 bases fitting TRBD2. Germline CDR1 reads LNHNV; CDR2 reads YYDKDF (reference sequence). V was clipped by 5 bases and J by 6 bases; unmatched bases: 4. The length of the CDR3 is 14 residues. As DNA, the CDR3 is TGTGCCACCAGCCCAAGCGGGGGGGGCAATGAGCAGTTCTTC. It is translated as CATSPSGGGNEQFF.

V gene TRBV27 combines with J gene TRBJ1-2; D may be TRBD1 (6 bases). Trimming cost V 5 bases and J 1 base, with 20 bases left between them. Germline V lookup: CDR1 MNHEY, CDR2 SMNVEV (reference sequence). The length of the CDR3 is 17 residues. The CDR3 region is CASSTGGFESFNYGYTF. CDR3 nucleotides: TGTGCCAGCAGTACCGGGGGCTTCGAAAGCTTTAACTATGGCTACACCTTC.

This clone has a single count. This rearrangement joins TRBV19 to TRBJ1-5; 10 bases are shared with TRBD1. Trimming took 6 bases from V and 9 from J; bases not matched to a gene: 11. The CDR3 loop spans 15 amino acids. CDR1 is LNHDA and CDR2 is SQIVND in the germline V gene (reference sequence). The CDR3 protein is CASRPGQGMVWPQHF. CDR3 DNA sequence: TGTGCCAGTAGACCGGGACAGGGGATGGTTTGGCCCCAGCATTTT.

V gene TRBV9 combines with J gene TRBJ2-1, with D perhaps matching TRBD1 (5 bases). The V and J ends lost 4 bases and 4 bases respectively, with 15 bases between them. The CDR3 length is 15 residues. The germline V gene has CDR1 SGDLS and CDR2 YYNGEE. CDR3 nucleotides: TGTGCCAGCAGCCCTTGGGGCGGAGTTTACAATGAGCAGTTCTTC. This translates into CASSPWGGVYNEQFF.

This sequence joins TRBV4-1 and TRBJ2-1, with TRBD2 matching over 10 bases. The CDR3 loop spans 18 amino acids. V lost 3 bases, J lost 8 bases, and 16 bases stayed unmatched. The germline V gene has CDR1 MGHRA and CDR2 YSYEKL. For the CDR3, the DNA is TGCGCCAGCAGCCAGGGGGTAGATCGGAGCGGGGGGGCCGATGAGCAGTTCTTC. It is translated as CASSQGVDRSGGADEQFF.

The chain employs TRBV27 and TRBJ2-7; the match to TRBD1 covers 8 bases. The CDR3 covers 14 residues. CDR1 MNHEY and CDR2 SMNVEV come from the germline V gene (reference sequence). The V segment lost 5 bases and the J segment 7 bases; nucleotides outside the gene matches: 10. The CDR3 DNA reads as TGTGCCAGCAGTGACTTGGACAGGGTAGGTGAGCAGTACTTC. Its protein is CASSDLDRVGEQYF.

The V call is TRBV19, the J call TRBJ1-1; no reliable D call. Germline V gene sequence: CDR1 LNHDA, CDR2 SQIVND (reference sequence). The length of the CDR3 is 13 residues. The V and J ends lost 6 bases and 2 bases respectively, with 10 bases between them. In DNA form, the CDR3 reads TGTGCCAGTAGCCCCTATGTAAACACTGAAGCTTTCTTT. Protein sequence: CASSPYVNTEAFF.

This chain connects TRBV19 to TRBJ2-3; 11 bases are shared with TRBD2. The CDR3 totals 17 residues. Germline V CDR1 and CDR2: LNHDA, SQIVND (reference sequence). Losses at the gene ends were 6 bases for V and 1 base for J; bases not matched to a gene: 9. As DNA, the CDR3 is TGTGCCAGTAGCCCCTCGCTAGCGGGAGGAGGCACAGATACGCAGTATTTT. Translation: CASSPSLAGGGTDTQYF.

The rearrangement links TRBV5-1 to TRBJ1-2; D not certain. Trimming took 7 bases from V and 1 from J, leaving 20 bases between them. The CDR3 consists of 16 residues. Germline V lookup: CDR1 SGHRS, CDR2 YFSETQ. CDR3: CASHPSGQQFNYGYTF. As DNA, the CDR3 is TGCGCCAGCCATCCTTCCGGGCAGCAGTTTAACTATGGCTACACCTTC.